One and the same sample provided the 20 T cell receptor beta chains below, sequenced in a study of blood T cell repertoires in COVID-19. The table came from immunoSEQ multiplex PCR; TCRdb's copy has only in-frame clones and leaves some out. Of more than 150,000 clones in the sample, 80% are singletons; the top ten hold around an eighth. Sequences were obtained from PBMCs or T cells enriched from blood (not recorded which). The receptor set was obtained from a man between 60 and 70 years old who had been exposed to COVID-19.

This clone was observed once. DNA of the CDR3: TGTGCCAGCAGCCTTGCAACAGGGGATTACTATGGCTACACCTTC. Protein: CASSLATGDYYGYTF. This chain links TRBV7-2 with TRBJ1-2; TRBD1 matches at 7 bases. The CDR3 has 15 amino acids. Germline V gene data show CDR1 as SGHTA and CDR2 as FQGNSA. Trimming at V came to 5 bases and at J to 3 bases, leaving 9 bases not matched to a gene. Variable domain in full (rest from reference TRBV7-2 and TRBJ1-2): GAGVSQSPSNKVTEKGKDVELRCDPISGHTALYWYRQSLGQGLEFLIYFQGNSAPDKSGLPSDRFSAERTGGSVSTLTIQRTQQEDSAVYLCASSLATGDYYGYTFGSGTRLTVV.

V gene TRBV19 combines with J gene TRBJ1-3; D unclear. The CDR3 is made up of 15 amino acids. CDR1 and CDR2 (germline): LNHDA, SQIVND (reference sequence). V shed 3 bases and J shed 0 bases, with 9 bases lying between them. CDR3 nucleotide sequence: TGTGCCAGTAGTATCGCGGGTCCCTCTGGAAACACCATATATTTT. Translated, it gives CASSIAGPSGNTIYF.

This clone occurred a few times. The genes are TRBV18 and TRBJ1-6; D is undetermined. This CDR3 spans 13 amino acids. Trimming took off 2 bases at V and 8 bases at J, with 7 bases between the two ends. CDR1 is KGHSH, CDR2 LQKENI, per germline. The CDR3 DNA is TGTGCCAGCTCACCATTGTCTGATTCACCCCTCCACTTT. This encodes CASSPLSDSPLHF.

The V gene is TRBV3-1 (or the pseudogene TRBV3-2), the J gene TRBJ2-7, with 14 positions matching TRBD2. The CDR3 sequence is 14 residues long. The germline gives CDR1 LGHDT, CDR2 YNNKEL (reference sequence). Trimming took 6 bases from V and 5 from J; bases not matched to a gene: 3. CDR3 region: CASSLTSGGDEQYF. CDR3 bases: TGTGCCAGCAGTTTGACTAGCGGGGGGGACGAGCAGTACTTC.

The chain employs TRBV6-5 and TRBJ1-2; D may be TRBD1 (6 bases). The ends were cut back, 5 bases at V and 5 bases at J, with 9 bases in the middle. Germline-derived CDR1 and CDR2 are MNHEY and SVGAGI. The CDR3 length is 12 residues. CDR3 sequence reads: CASSQDRYGYTF. The CDR3 DNA sequence: TGTGCCAGCAGTCAGGACAGATATGGCTACACCTTC.

The chain couples TRBV11-3 to TRBJ2-1; weak D call: TRBD2 (6 bases). The germline V gene encodes CDR1 SGHNT and CDR2 YENEEA. The CDR3 runs to 16 residues. The V gene lost 3 bases and the J gene lost 4 bases, with 16 bases spanning the gap. In DNA form, the CDR3 reads TGTGCCAGCAGCTTTATGAGACTAGAGGGGTACAATGAGCAGTTCTTC. Translation: CASSFMRLEGYNEQFF.

This clone occurred once. The chain couples TRBV19 to TRBJ1-5; tentatively, D is TRBD1 (6 bases). V was trimmed by 6 bases and J by 5 bases, leaving 14 bases between them. Germline V gene sequence: CDR1 LNHDA, CDR2 SQIVND (reference sequence). The length of the CDR3 is 14 residues. The CDR3 DNA sequence: TGTGCCAGTAGACAGGGAATTTTGCATCAGCCCCAGCATTTT. Its protein product is CASRQGILHQPQHF.

The J gene is TRBJ2-7, the V gene TRBV4-1, with 11 positions matching TRBD2. Germline V gene data show CDR1 as MGHRA and CDR2 as YSYEKL. Losses at the gene ends were 4 bases for V and 0 bases for J; bases not matched to a gene: 5. This CDR3 comprises 16 residues. CDR3 residues: CASSPVSGRASYEQYF. The CDR3 nucleotides are TGCGCCAGCAGCCCTGTTAGCGGGAGGGCCTCCTACGAGCAGTACTTC.

This chain uses TRBV6-2 or TRBV6-3 with TRBJ2-7; 8 bases agree with TRBD2. CDR3 length: 14 amino acids. Germline V gives CDR1 MNHEY, CDR2 SVGEGT. Unmatched junction bases numbered 10, after V lost 7 bases and J lost 5 bases. CDR3 sequence (DNA): TGTGCCAGCACCCCGGGAGGGGGAATAGACGAGCAGTACTTC. Its protein is CASTPGGGIDEQYF.

This clone was recorded a few times. The V call is TRBV7-8, the J call TRBJ1-1, with D perhaps matching TRBD1 (6 bases). The CDR3 extends over 16 amino acids. Trimming pared 4 bases from V and 4 bases from J, leaving 19 bases between. Germline V gene sequence: CDR1 SGHVS, CDR2 FQNEAQ. The CDR3 bases are TGTGCCAGCAGCTCCCACCCTACAGGGATTGGCACTGAAGCTTTCTTT. Protein sequence: CASSSHPTGIGTEAFF.

This chain connects TRBV7-9 to TRBJ2-5; possibly TRBD2 for D (6 bases). The V gene lost 5 bases and the J gene lost 2 bases, with 12 bases spanning the gap. The CDR3 totals 14 residues. Germline loops: CDR1 SEHNR, CDR2 FQNEAQ (reference sequence). In DNA form, the CDR3 reads TGTGCCAGCAGCCGAGGCGGGAATCAAGAGACCCAGTACTTC. This codes for CASSRGGNQETQYF.

The chain employs TRBV2 and TRBJ1-1; TRBD1 is a possible D gene (6 bases). Per the germline V gene, CDR1 is SNHLY and CDR2 is FYNNEI. The ends were cut back, 4 bases at V and 0 bases at J, with 18 bases in the middle. There are 17 residues in the CDR3. The CDR3 DNA is TGTGCCAGCAGTGTCGTGTTCGGAACAGGGATGAACACTGAAGCTTTCTTT. It yields the protein CASSVVFGTGMNTEAFF. The full variable domain, with the rest looked up from reference TRBV2 and TRBJ1-1, is EPEVTQTPSHQVTQMGQEVILRCVPISNHLYFYWYRQILGQKVEFLVSFYNNEISEKSEIFDDQFSVERPDGSNFTLKIRSTKLEDSAMYFCASSVVFGTGMNTEAFFGQGTRLTVV.

The chain recombines TRBV2 with TRBJ2-5; D is perhaps TRBD1 (5 bases). The V and J ends lost 5 bases and 4 bases respectively, with 23 bases between them. This CDR3 comprises 17 residues. Looked up from germline, CDR1 is SNHLY and CDR2 is FYNNEI. The CDR3 region has the DNA TGTGCCAGCAGTTACTCCGGGCAGGGCCGACGCGCAGAGACCCAGTACTTC. This sequence encodes CASSYSGQGRRAETQYF.

There are a few counts of this clone. The gene calls are TRBV5-1 and TRBJ2-2; D is perhaps TRBD2 (6 bases). V lost 3 bases and J lost 1, with 16 bases in between. This CDR3 has 17 amino acids. Looked up from germline, CDR1 is SGHRS and CDR2 is YFSETQ. CDR3 region: CASSSLLSGGNTGELFF. CDR3 DNA: TGCGCCAGCAGCTCCTTGCTTAGCGGAGGGAACACCGGGGAGCTGTTTTTT.

In its sample, this clone was seen once. The chain is built from TRBV18 and TRBJ2-3, with 7 bases aligning to TRBD1. The CDR3 contains 16 residues. The V gene end was trimmed by 0 bases and the J gene end by 5 bases; junction bases not matched to a gene: 8. Germline V gene data show CDR1 as KGHSH and CDR2 as LQKENI. In DNA, the CDR3 is TGTGCCAGCTCACCACCGGGACAGAATATGGGAGATACGCAGTATTTT. It is translated as CASSPPGQNMGDTQYF.

The chain combines TRBV5-4 with TRBJ2-5; 10 nucleotides align to TRBD2. V gave up 2 bases and J gave up 4 bases; unmatched junction bases: 11. The CDR3 covers 17 residues. Per germline, CDR1 SGHNT and CDR2 YYREEE (reference sequence). CDR3 DNA sequence: TGTGCCAGCAGCTTACTACCGAGCGGGAGGGGAGGAGAGACCCAGTACTTC. Translation: CASSLLPSGRGGETQYF.

The rearrangement uses TRBV15 and TRBJ1-5, with 7 bases identical to TRBD1. Trimming cost V 1 base and J 4 bases; bases outside gene matches: 4. Looked up from germline, CDR1 is LNHNV and CDR2 is YYDKDF (reference sequence). This CDR3 contains 15 residues. CDR3 in amino acids: CATSRGQGSNQPQHF. The CDR3 DNA is TGTGCCACCAGCAGAGGACAGGGCTCTAATCAGCCCCAGCATTTT. Using reference TRBV15 and TRBJ1-5 for the parts outside the CDR3, the full variable domain is DAMVIQNPRYQVTQFGKPVTLSCSQTLNHNVMYWYQQKSSQAPKLLFHYYDKDFNNEADTPDNFQSRRPNTSFCFLDIRSPGLGDTAMYLCATSRGQGSNQPQHFGDGTRLSIL.

This chain uses TRBV12-3 or TRBV12-4 with TRBJ1-4; 7 nucleotides agree with TRBD1. J lost 8 bases, V lost 6 bases, and 6 bases had no gene match. This CDR3 is 13 amino acids long. The CDR3 here is CASRKTGMEKLFF. The CDR3 DNA reads as TGTGCCAGCAGAAAGACAGGGATGGAAAAACTGTTTTTT.

This clone was recorded only once. The chain recombines TRBV30 with TRBJ1-2, with D perhaps TRBD1 (5 bases). The V gene lost 7 bases and the J gene lost 3 bases, with 30 bases spanning the gap. The CDR3 extends over 18 amino acids. Germline assignment: CDR1 GTSNPN and CDR2 SVGIG (reference sequence). CDR3: CASPDRKLGGLIDYGYTF. CDR3 nucleotides: TGTGCCTCCCCCGACAGAAAGCTGGGCGGCCTAATTGACTATGGCTACACCTTC.

This chain joins TRBV11-3 and TRBJ1-5; no definite D call. The CDR3 covers 12 residues. Germline CDR1 reads SGHNT; CDR2 reads YENEEA. Trimming took 5 bases from V and 6 from J, leaving 8 bases between them. CDR3 protein: CASSLTVQPQHF. The CDR3 DNA follows: TGTGCCAGCAGCCTTACGGTTCAGCCCCAGCATTTT.